This TCR beta chain was sequenced during a study of shared clonotypes between healthy human individuals. V shed 6 bases and J 10 bases; nucleotides not matched to a gene: 10. CDR3 length equals 13 residues. The germline gives CDR1 SGHTA, CDR2 FQGNSA. The healthy adult donors were HIV-negative and reported no recent acute infections or vaccinations. Measured with immunoSEQ multiplex PCR; TCRdb has only the in-frame clones, and not every one. The sample lists more than 2 million clones, more than 90% occurring once. This sequence joins TRBV7-2 and TRBJ2-3, with 7 bases aligning to TRBD2. The receptor's source is a young man in good health. Sequenced input: naive CD4+ T cells sorted from blood. This sample's subset: CD45RA+ positively selected. The CDR3 spells CASRRAERGSQYF. The CDR3 nucleotides read TGTGCCAGCAGACGTGCTGAGCGGGGCTCGCAGTATTTT. Full variable domain (rest looked up from reference TRBV7-2 and TRBJ2-3): GAGVSQSPSNKVTEKGKDVELRCDPISGHTALYWYRQSLGQGLEFLIYFQGNSAPDKSGLPSDRFSAERTGGSVSTLTIQRTQQEDSAVYLCASRRAERGSQYFGPGTRLTVL.